Listed below are T cell receptor beta chains from one sample, sequenced in a study of OX40 agonist ivuxolimab in advanced cancers. Data came from immunoSEQ multiplex PCR; TCRdb stores just in-frame clones and leaves some out. The data contain tens of thousands of clones, 91% of them seen just once; the ten biggest clones take up around 15%. Sequences were derived from CD4+ or CD8+ T cells sorted from blood, sampled in a trial of the OX40 agonist ivuxolimab. Receptor source: an adult with an advanced solid tumor such as melanoma, head and neck, liver or kidney cancer. Both conserved end residues are part of each CDR3. D genes are given only for firm matches. Size tells how often a clone was seen (once, few, many) or the class of an expanded clone, and some rows leave it out.

NA	TRBV7-2	NA	TRBJ1-1	TGTGCCAGCAGCTTAGTTGGGGGGAGAACTGAAGCTTTCTTT	CASSLVGGRTEAFF
NA	TRBV6-1	NA	TRBJ2-7	TGTGCCAGCAGTGAAGCGTCAGCGGACTCCTACGAGCAGTACTTC	CASSEASADSYEQYF
NA	TRBV6-1	TRBD2	TRBJ2-3	TGTGCCAGCGGGAGTAGCGGGAGCACAGATACGCAGTATTTT	CASGSSGSTDTQYF
NA	TRBV7-6	NA	TRBJ2-3	TGTGCCAGCAGCGGTTGGGGACGAGGGACAGATACGCAGTATTTT	CASSGWGRGTDTQYF
NA	TRBV5-1	NA	TRBJ1-5	TGCGCCAGCAGCTTGGAAGGGATCAGCAATCAGCCCCAGCATTTT	CASSLEGISNQPQHF
NA	TRBV5-6	NA	TRBJ2-7	TGTGCCAGCAGCTTGCGACAGGCTACTCCCGAGCAGTACTTC	CASSLRQATPEQYF
NA	TRBV2	TRBD1	TRBJ2-2	TGTGCCATCAGTCCCCCGGGACAGCAGGACACCGGGGAGCTGTTTTTT	CAISPPGQQDTGELFF
NA	TRBV4-2	NA	TRBJ2-3	TGTGCCAGCAGCCAATCGGGCACAGATACGCAGTATTTT	CASSQSGTDTQYF
NA	TRBV11-2	TRBD2	TRBJ2-1	TGTGCCAGCAGCTTAGATCACGGGAGGGTTAATGAGCAGTTCTTC	CASSLDHGRVNEQFF
NA	TRBV9	NA	TRBJ1-5	TGTGCCGTCCAAGCGGGGGATCAGCCCCAGCATTTT	CAVQAGDQPQHF
NA	TRBV7-8	NA	TRBJ2-2	TGTGCGTACTCACTAGATGTCGGGGAGCTGTTTTTT	CAYSLDVGELFF
NA	TRBV2	NA	TRBJ1-5	TGTGCCAGCAGTGTGGGCAATTGGGAGCCCCAGCATTTT	CASSVGNWEPQHF
NA	TRBV5-1	NA	TRBJ2-2	TGCGCCAGCAGCTTTTTAGAGTCAGCGAACACCGGGGAGCTGTTTTTT	CASSFLESANTGELFF
NA	TRBV18	NA	TRBJ2-3	TGTGCCAGCTCACCATTTCCAGATACGCAGTATTTT	CASSPFPDTQYF
NA	TRBV5-4	TRBD2	TRBJ2-4	TGTGCCAGCAGCTTATTTAGCGGGAGGGACATTCAGTACTTC	CASSLFSGRDIQYF
NA	TRBV7-2	TRBD2	TRBJ2-3	TGTGCCAGCAGCGTTAGCGGGAGTGCTCGGGATACGCAGTATTTT	CASSVSGSARDTQYF
NA	TRBV7-2	TRBD2	TRBJ2-5	TGTGCCAGCAGCTTAGTTAGCGGGACTCGGGAGACCCAGTACTTC	CASSLVSGTRETQYF
NA	TRBV28	NA	TRBJ2-6	TGTGCCAGCAGCCCAAGCCGGGCTGGGGCCAACGTCCTGACTTTC	CASSPSRAGANVLTF
NA	TRBV28	NA	TRBJ1-3	TGTGCCAGCAGTTTATCGGGCAGAAACACCATATATTTT	CASSLSGRNTIYF
NA	TRBV21-1	NA	TRBJ2-2	TGTGCCAGCAGCAATATGAGGGGCGATAAGAACACCGGGGAGCTGTTTTTT	CASSNMRGDKNTGELFF
once	TRBV7-2	NA	TRBJ2-2	TGTGCCAGCAGCTTCACAGGGAAAACCGGGGAGCTGTTTTTT	CASSFTGKTGELFF
NA	TRBV19	TRBD1	TRBJ2-3	TGTGCCAGTAGTATAGGGGGACAGATCACAGATACGCAGTATTTT	CASSIGGQITDTQYF
once	TRBV28	NA	TRBJ1-1	TGTGCCAGCAGTTTCCCAGGGAGATACACTGAAGCTTTCTTT	CASSFPGRYTEAFF
NA	TRBV9	NA	TRBJ2-1	TGTGCCAGCAGCGCCGGGGGTAGGGCCTACAATGAGCAGTTCTTC	CASSAGGRAYNEQFF
NA	TRBV19	TRBD1	TRBJ2-2	TGTGCCAGTAGCTCCGGGACAGTTGGGAGAGGGCTGTTTTTT	CASSSGTVGRGLFF
NA	TRBV7-2	NA	TRBJ2-5	TGTGCCAGCAGCTCCAGGGTGGGATCAGAGACCCAGTACTTC	CASSSRVGSETQYF
NA	TRBV5-5	TRBD2	TRBJ2-1	TGTGCCAGCAGCTTTTTCGGGAGGAGTAACAATGAGCAGTTCTTC	CASSFFGRSNNEQFF